This is a list of T cell receptor beta chains from one sample in a study of T-cell memory formation after mild COVID-19. TCRdb re-derived calls from the 5' RACE reads in MiXCR, one entry per CDR3 protein. The table shows approximately 190,000 distinct CDR3 sequences, with about a sixth occurring only once. The sample was PBMCs or a T cell subset sorted from them (not recorded which). The receptors here all came from an adult woman who had mild COVID-19 (a few samples of this study predate the infection). Cell type and time point are not known. Both conserved end residues are part of each CDR3. Fields, in order: V gene, J gene, D gene, clone size, CDR3 DNA, CDR3 protein. D genes are given only for firm matches. Expanded clones get a size class; other rows say once, few or many, or leave the size out.

V: TRBV6-2/TRBV6-3
J: TRBJ1-4
D: TRBD1
size: -
DNA: TGTGCCAGCAGTTACTCAGGGGGCGCGGGTGAAAAACTGTTTTTT
CDR3: CASSYSGGAGEKLFF

V: TRBV5-1
J: TRBJ2-7
D: TRBD1
size: -
DNA: TGCGCCAGCAGCTTGGTGCAGACAGGGGCAAACGAGCAGTACTTC
CDR3: CASSLVQTGANEQYF

V: TRBV6-6
J: TRBJ1-5
D: TRBD1
size: -
DNA: TGTGCCAGCAGAAGAACGGGACAGCCCCTCAATCAGCCCCAGCATTTT
CDR3: CASRRTGQPLNQPQHF

V: TRBV29-1
J: TRBJ1-2
D: TRBD1
size: -
DNA: TGCAGCGTGTGGGGACAGCTCGACGGCTACACCTTC
CDR3: CSVWGQLDGYTF

V: TRBV12-3/TRBV12-4
J: TRBJ1-4
D: TRBD1
size: many
DNA: TGTGCCAGCAGTTTAGTAGGGGACAGGGACGGAAAACTGTTTTTT
CDR3: CASSLVGDRDGKLFF

V: TRBV3-1
J: TRBJ2-5
D: TRBD2
size: -
DNA: TGTGCCAGCACCAGGCGGGGAGGGGAGACCCAGTACTTC
CDR3: CASTRRGGETQYF

V: TRBV5-1
J: TRBJ2-7
D: TRBD1
size: -
DNA: TGCGCCAGCAGCCACGGGGACAGGGCCTACGAGCAGTACTTC
CDR3: CASSHGDRAYEQYF

V: TRBV6-2/TRBV6-3
J: TRBJ2-1
D: TRBD2
size: -
DNA: TGTGCCAGCAGTTACGGTGGCCTAGCGGTAAACAATGAGCAGTTCTTC
CDR3: CASSYGGLAVNNEQFF

V: TRBV6-2/TRBV6-3
J: TRBJ2-1
D: -
size: few
DNA: TGTGCCAGCAGACCCCAGGGGGGAGGATACAATGAGCAGTTCTTC
CDR3: CASRPQGGGYNEQFF

V: TRBV7-2
J: TRBJ2-1
D: -
size: -
DNA: TGTGCCAGCAGCTTAGCGTCGGCGGGGATAAATGAGCAGTTCTTC
CDR3: CASSLASAGINEQFF

V: TRBV12-3/TRBV12-4
J: TRBJ1-6
D: -
size: -
DNA: TGTGCCAGCAGTTTAGGGGTGCCCCTCCACTTT
CDR3: CASSLGVPLHF

V: TRBV3-1
J: TRBJ1-4
D: -
size: many
DNA: TGTGCCAGCAGCCCGCAAACTACGGGGCGAAATGAAAAACTGTTTTTT
CDR3: CASSPQTTGRNEKLFF

V: TRBV20-1
J: TRBJ2-1
D: -
size: -
DNA: TGCAGTGCTAGAGAAAAAAACTCCGGGACTGGCCTCTCCTACAATGAGCAGTTCTTC
CDR3: CSAREKNSGTGLSYNEQFF

V: TRBV6-2/TRBV6-3
J: TRBJ1-1
D: TRBD1
size: few
DNA: TGTGCCAGCAGTCACAGGGGGAACACTGAAGCTTTCTTT
CDR3: CASSHRGNTEAFF

V: TRBV21-1
J: TRBJ1-4
D: -
size: -
DNA: TGTGCCAGCAGCAAAATCGTTAGACCGGGGGTAGAAAAACTGTTTTTT
CDR3: CASSKIVRPGVEKLFF

V: TRBV10-3
J: TRBJ2-1
D: TRBD2
size: -
DNA: TGTGCCATCAGTGAGCAGGGACTAGGGATCTACAATGAGCAGTTCTTC
CDR3: CAISEQGLGIYNEQFF